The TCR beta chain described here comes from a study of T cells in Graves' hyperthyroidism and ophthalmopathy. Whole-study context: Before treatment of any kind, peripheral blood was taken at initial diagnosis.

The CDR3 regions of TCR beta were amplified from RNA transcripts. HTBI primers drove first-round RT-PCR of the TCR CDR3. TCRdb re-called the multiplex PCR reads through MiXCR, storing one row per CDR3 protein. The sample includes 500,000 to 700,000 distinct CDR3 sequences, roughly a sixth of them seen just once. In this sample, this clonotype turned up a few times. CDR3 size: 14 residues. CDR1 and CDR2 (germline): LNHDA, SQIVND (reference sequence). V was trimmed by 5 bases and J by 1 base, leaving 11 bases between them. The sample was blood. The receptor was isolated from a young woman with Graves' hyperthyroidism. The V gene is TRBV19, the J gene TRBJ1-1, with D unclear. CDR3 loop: CASSPRVANTEAFF. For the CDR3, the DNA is TGTGCCAGTAGTCCGCGTGTAGCGAACACTGAAGCTTTCTTT.